The present T cell receptor beta chain was sequenced within a study of blood T cell repertoires in COVID-19. Study background: The study drew acute and convalescent COVID-19 samples from the United States, Italy and Spain.

In the authors' methods: Cell counts per sample came from amplifying reference gene primers. Repertoires were generated with immunoSEQ multiplex PCR, while TCRdb's copy carries only in-frame clones and drops some. V, J and clone size derive from that table, while D and trimming were established from the DNA sequence. The sample carries 25,000 to 35,000 clones, about 90% recorded once. The CDR3 is 14 amino acids. Trimming took 2 bases from V and 6 from J; bases not matched to a gene: 3. From germline, CDR1 is MNHEY and CDR2 SMNVEV (reference sequence). The sequenced sample consisted of peripheral blood. The clonotype was recovered from a man in his fifties with active COVID-19. The J gene is TRBJ1-4, the V gene TRBV27, with TRBD1 matching over 7 bases. CDR3 nucleotides: TGTGCCAGCAGTTTAAAAGGGGGCTATGAAAAACTGTTTTTT. This codes for CASSLKGGYEKLFF.